This is a list of T cell receptor beta chains from one sample in a study of blood T cell repertoires in COVID-19. TCRdb's copy holds only in-frame clones and misses some; the assay was immunoSEQ multiplex PCR. The table records 85,000 to 120,000 clones, over 65% of them present only once. What was sequenced was peripheral blood. The receptors stem from a human donor in a cohort sampled during active COVID-19. Each CDR3 is given with its conserved first and last residue. D genes are given only for firm matches. The size field is filled for only some rows; it gives once, few, many or a size class.

>-|18|TRBJ2-6|-|TRBV6-2/TRBV6-3
TGTGCCAGCAGTTACGGGCCAGGCCTTAGCTCTGGGGCCAACGTCCTGACTTTC
CASSYGPGLSSGANVLTF
>-|15|TRBJ1-3|TRBD1|TRBV12-5
TGTGCTAGTGGCCTGACAGGGGTATCTGGAAACACCATATATTTT
CASGLTGVSGNTIYF
>-|13|TRBJ2-7|-|TRBV7-9
TGTGCCAGCAGCTTAAGGGGGATGTACGAGCAGTACTTC
CASSLRGMYEQYF
>-|15|TRBJ2-3|-|TRBV11-3
TGTGCCAGCAGCCCAGGTTTGGTGGGCACAGATACGCAGTATTTT
CASSPGLVGTDTQYF
>-|14|TRBJ2-2|-|TRBV5-1
TGCGCCAGCACCCCAGGGTCGAACACCGGGGAGCTGTTTTTT
CASTPGSNTGELFF
>-|12|TRBJ2-5|TRBD1|TRBV7-2
TGTGCCAGCAGCCCGAGACAGGGCCTACCGTACTTC
CASSPRQGLPYF
>-|14|TRBJ2-7|-|TRBV2
TGTGCCAGCAGAGGCGGACAGCGCTCCTACGAGCAGTACTTC
CASRGGQRSYEQYF
>once|17|TRBJ1-6|-|TRBV19
TGTGCCAGTAGTATAACATCCCGGGGGACCTATAATTCACCCCTCCACTTT
CASSITSRGTYNSPLHF
>-|14|TRBJ2-1|TRBD2|TRBV5-1
TGCGCCAGCAGCTTGGGAGGACTAGCGGATGAGCAGTTCTTC
CASSLGGLADEQFF
>-|13|TRBJ1-6|TRBD1|TRBV7-2
TGTGCCAGCAGCTCACAGGGGGAGTCACCCCTCCACTTT
CASSSQGESPLHF
>-|13|TRBJ2-3|-|TRBV7-7
TGTGCCAGCAGCTTAGATCACACAGATACGCAGTATTTT
CASSLDHTDTQYF
>-|13|TRBJ1-2|TRBD1|TRBV28
TGTGCCAGCAGTCGTCGACAGGGTTCGGGCTACACCTTC
CASSRRQGSGYTF
>few|14|TRBJ1-5|-|TRBV2
TGTGCCAGCAGTCTACAGGCGACCGGGGGGCCCCAGCATTTT
CASSLQATGGPQHF
>-|15|TRBJ1-1|TRBD1|TRBV4-1
TGCGCCAGCAGCCAGGTTCTACAGGGGGAGACTGAAGCTTTCTTT
CASSQVLQGETEAFF
>few|13|TRBJ1-1|TRBD1|TRBV5-4
TGTGCCAGCAGCCCCCCAGGGGGCTTATCGGCTTTCTTT
CASSPPGGLSAFF
>-|12|TRBJ2-7|TRBD1|TRBV7-9
TGTGCCAGCAGGGGACAGGGCGCCGAGCAGTACTTC
CASRGQGAEQYF
>-|15|TRBJ1-6|-|TRBV14
TGTGCTAGCAGCCAAGATGGCAGAAATAATTCACCCCTCCACTTT
CASSQDGRNNSPLHF
>few|15|TRBJ1-3|TRBD1|TRBV7-2
TGTGCCAGCAGCCCCGGACAGGGCGGGGGAAACACCATATATTTT
CASSPGQGGGNTIYF
>-|11|TRBJ1-1|-|TRBV2
TGTGCCAGCATGACGGGCACTGAAGCTTTCTTT
CASMTGTEAFF
>-|16|TRBJ1-3|TRBD1|TRBV3-1/TRBV3-2
TGTGCCAGCAGCCAGCGACAGGGGATAAATAGAAACACCATATATTTT
CASSQRQGINRNTIYF
>-|18|TRBJ2-2|TRBD2|TRBV19
TGTGCCAGTAGTAGGGGACTGACTAGCGGGGGGTTTTCAGGGGAGCTGTTTTTT
CASSRGLTSGGFSGELFF
>-|14|TRBJ2-3|-|TRBV7-9
TGTGCCAGCAGTATAGGGACTGGGGCAGATACGCAGTATTTT
CASSIGTGADTQYF
>-|15|TRBJ2-2|TRBD1|TRBV2
TGTGCCAGCAGCACATCCGGGACAGCCACCGGGGAGCTGTTTTTT
CASSTSGTATGELFF
>-|16|TRBJ2-1|TRBD2|TRBV9
TGTGCCAGCACCTCTGGCGGGGGGGGTCTTAGGAATGAGCAGTTCTTC
CASTSGGGGLRNEQFF
>-|16|TRBJ2-7|TRBD2|TRBV7-2
TGTGCCAGCAGTCCGCGCGGGGCGGGGGGGTGGTACGAGCAGTACTTC
CASSPRGAGGWYEQYF
>-|13|TRBJ1-1|-|TRBV6-5
TGTGCCAGCATCGCAGGGGTGGAAGGGAGAGCTTTCTTT
CASIAGVEGRAFF
>-|16|TRBJ2-1|TRBD1|TRBV28
TGTGCCAGCACCAATGCGCGGACAGGGTACTACAATGAGCAGTTCTTC
CASTNARTGYYNEQFF
>-|12|TRBJ2-3|-|TRBV3-1/TRBV3-2
TGTGCCAGCAGCCCGCAGCGAGATACGCAGTATTTT
CASSPQRDTQYF
>-|14|TRBJ2-5|-|TRBV7-8
TGTGCCAGCAGCTGGGGGGGCCGTGGGGAGACCCAGTACTTC
CASSWGGRGETQYF
>-|13|TRBJ2-1|-|TRBV9
TGTGCCAGCAGCCCCACCACGGACAATGAGCAGTTCTTC
CASSPTTDNEQFF
>-|15|TRBJ1-5|-|TRBV18
TGTGCCAGCTCACCCAGGGTGGGCGCCGACCAGCCCCAGCATTTT
CASSPRVGADQPQHF
>few|14|TRBJ2-5|TRBD1|TRBV18
TGTGCCAGCTCACTTGACAGGGTTCAAGAGACCCAGTACTTC
CASSLDRVQETQYF
>-|12|TRBJ2-3|-|TRBV7-9
TGTGCCAGCAGCTTAGAGAGAGATACGCAGTATTTT
CASSLERDTQYF
>-|17|TRBJ2-1|TRBD1|TRBV11-1
TGTGCCAGCAGCTTAGCGCGTTGGGGGACAGCATACAATGAGCAGTTCTTC
CASSLARWGTAYNEQFF
>-|14|TRBJ1-2|TRBD1|TRBV11-2
TGTGCCAGCAGCTTGGACAGGGCTAACTATGGCTACACCTTC
CASSLDRANYGYTF
>-|17|TRBJ2-3|-|TRBV4-3
TGCGCCAGCAGCCAATACTTCTATCGGGGGAGCACAGATACGCAGTATTTT
CASSQYFYRGSTDTQYF
>-|16|TRBJ1-2|TRBD1|TRBV5-1
TGCGCCAGCAGCTTCGAGACAGGGACCTCTAACTATGGCTACACCTTC
CASSFETGTSNYGYTF
>once|13|TRBJ1-1|-|TRBV30
TGTGCCTGGACTGAACAGGGATACACTGAAGCTTTCTTT
CAWTEQGYTEAFF
>-|14|TRBJ2-1|TRBD1|TRBV5-1
TGCGCCAGCATCTCCGGGACAGGGGGTAATGAGCAGTTCTTC
CASISGTGGNEQFF
>-|14|TRBJ2-7|-|TRBV27
TGTGCCAGCAGTTCGCACTCCCAACTCTACGAGCAGTACTTC
CASSSHSQLYEQYF
>few|13|TRBJ2-7|TRBD1|TRBV7-9
TGTGCCAGCAGCTCGGAAGGGGGCGTTGAGCAGTACTTC
CASSSEGGVEQYF
>-|16|TRBJ1-4|TRBD1|TRBV28
TGTGCCAGCAGCACCCCCTTGACAGGGGATCAAGAAAAACTGTTTTTT
CASSTPLTGDQEKLFF
>once|14|TRBJ2-5|-|TRBV6-2/TRBV6-3
TGTGCCAGCAGTTACTCGCTCCCGGGAGAGACCCAGTACTTC
CASSYSLPGETQYF
>-|15|TRBJ1-4|-|TRBV5-4
TGTGCCAGCAGCCGTGGGGGGGCGGGTAATGAAAAACTGTTTTTT
CASSRGGAGNEKLFF
>few|14|TRBJ1-2|-|TRBV19
TGTGCCAGTAGTATTGTTGGACAACACTATGGCTACACCTTC
CASSIVGQHYGYTF
>-|12|TRBJ1-2|-|TRBV11-2
TGTGCCAGCAGCTTAGCGGGGTACGGCTACACCTTC
CASSLAGYGYTF
>-|13|TRBJ1-2|TRBD1|TRBV4-1
TGCGCCAGCAGCCTACAGGGGATCTATGGCTACACCTTC
CASSLQGIYGYTF
>-|16|TRBJ1-3|-|TRBV11-2
TGTGCCAGCAGCCCACTAGGGGGGGGGCGCGGAAACACCATATATTTT
CASSPLGGGRGNTIYF
>-|13|TRBJ2-7|-|TRBV5-1
TGCGCCAGCAGCTTGGTACCGGGGAACGAGCAGTACTTC
CASSLVPGNEQYF
>-|15|TRBJ2-1|TRBD2|TRBV5-1
TGCGCCAGCAGCTTGGCGCCGGGGGGAAACAATGAGCAGTTCTTC
CASSLAPGGNNEQFF
>-|18|TRBJ1-2|-|TRBV10-1
TGCGCCAGCAGTGAGTCTTTGCAGGGGCCTCCTCCCAACTATGGCTACACCTTC
CASSESLQGPPPNYGYTF
>-|14|TRBJ1-1|-|TRBV6-5
TGTGCCAGCAGCATTGATCGGTCGAACACTGAAGCTTTCTTT
CASSIDRSNTEAFF
>-|14|TRBJ1-1|-|TRBV3-1/TRBV3-2
TGTGCCAGCAGCCAAGGTCACAGGAACACTGAAGCTTTCTTT
CASSQGHRNTEAFF
>-|16|TRBJ2-3|-|TRBV6-6
TGTGCCAGCAGTTACCTGGGACTCCTGAGCACAGATACGCAGTATTTT
CASSYLGLLSTDTQYF
>-|14|TRBJ1-6|-|TRBV9
TGTGCCAGCAGCGTATCGGTTGATAATTCACCCCTCCACTTT
CASSVSVDNSPLHF
>-|15|TRBJ2-4|-|TRBV4-3
TGCGCCAGCAGCCAACTTTGGGCTCCCGGGAGCATTCAGTACTTC
CASSQLWAPGSIQYF
>-|16|TRBJ1-4|-|TRBV4-1
TGCGCCAGCAGCCGCCTTACAGGGATAGGGAATGAAAAACTGTTTTTT
CASSRLTGIGNEKLFF
>-|15|TRBJ2-3|-|TRBV19
TGTGCCAGTAGTAGACAGACGCAACCCACAGATACGCAGTATTTT
CASSRQTQPTDTQYF
>once|15|TRBJ1-5|-|TRBV19
TGTGCCAGTAGTAGGGGCCGGGGGGACAATCAGCCCCAGCATTTT
CASSRGRGDNQPQHF